What follows describes a single T cell receptor beta chain. This record belongs to a study of blood T cells in healthy people across ages. Germline CDR1 LNHDA, CDR2 SQIVND (reference sequence). The CDR3 totals 15 residues. The V gene lost 1 base and the J gene lost 0 bases, with 10 bases spanning the gap. With a J-beta primer mix and a sample-barcoded 5' primer, a second PCR ran roughly 6 to 11 cycles. MiXCR was run by TCRdb on the 5' RACE reads, yielding one entry per CDR3 protein. This table holds 600,000 to 900,000 distinct CDR3 sequences, 20% to 30% found once. In addition, the sample was reused for a study of T cells of mothers and their children. That work adds: Three healthy Caucasian mothers and their six children were the donors. Overlap measured in related mother-child pairs was slightly, non-significantly higher than in unrelated pairs.

The clonotype originates from a boy younger than 18 in good health. This rearrangement joins TRBV19 to TRBJ2-7; no reliable D call. Sequencing used blood. The CDR3 DNA is TGTGCCAGTAGTATAGGTACTACCAGCTCCTACGAGCAGTACTTC. It is translated as CASSIGTTSSYEQYF.